The clone carrying this T cell receptor (beta chain) was seen at least ten times. The target antigen is unknown. MiXCR, applied by TCRdb to the reads, yields one record per CDR3 protein. The sample includes almost 90,000 distinct CDR3 sequences, over 25% of them seen just once. This CDR3 region has 20 residues. The V gene's germline CDR1 is SEHNR and CDR2 FQNEAQ (reference sequence). The V gene lost 1 base and the J gene lost 2 bases, with 27 bases spanning the gap. The data originate from a study of T cell repertoires in cytomegalovirus infection. Study as a whole: Newly reported HLA-C-restricted and thoroughly characterized HLA-B-restricted CMV epitopes were employed.

The chain recombines TRBV7-9 with TRBJ2-7, with D maybe TRBD2 (5 bases). Source: CD8+ T cells from cultured PBMCs, taken from culture after CMV antigen stimulation. This clonotype originated in a human donor in good health (CMV status not recorded). Some clones in this sample may be carry-over from other donors' samples. This CDR3 reads CASSLEGLGLTATRAYEQYF. The CDR3 DNA reads as TGTGCCAGCAGCTTAGAGGGCTTGGGATTGACTGCTACGAGGGCCTACGAGCAGTACTTC.